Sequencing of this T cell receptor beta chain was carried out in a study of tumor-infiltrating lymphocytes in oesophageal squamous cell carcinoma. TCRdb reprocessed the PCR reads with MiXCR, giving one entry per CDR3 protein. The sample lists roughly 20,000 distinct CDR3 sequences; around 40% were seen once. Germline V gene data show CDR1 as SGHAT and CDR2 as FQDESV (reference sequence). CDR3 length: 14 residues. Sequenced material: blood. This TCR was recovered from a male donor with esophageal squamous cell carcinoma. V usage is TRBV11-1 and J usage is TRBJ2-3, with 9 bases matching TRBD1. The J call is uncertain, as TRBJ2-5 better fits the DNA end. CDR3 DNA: TGTGCCAGCAGCTTGGACAGGGGAAAAGAGACCCAGTACTTC. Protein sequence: CASSLDRGKETQYF.